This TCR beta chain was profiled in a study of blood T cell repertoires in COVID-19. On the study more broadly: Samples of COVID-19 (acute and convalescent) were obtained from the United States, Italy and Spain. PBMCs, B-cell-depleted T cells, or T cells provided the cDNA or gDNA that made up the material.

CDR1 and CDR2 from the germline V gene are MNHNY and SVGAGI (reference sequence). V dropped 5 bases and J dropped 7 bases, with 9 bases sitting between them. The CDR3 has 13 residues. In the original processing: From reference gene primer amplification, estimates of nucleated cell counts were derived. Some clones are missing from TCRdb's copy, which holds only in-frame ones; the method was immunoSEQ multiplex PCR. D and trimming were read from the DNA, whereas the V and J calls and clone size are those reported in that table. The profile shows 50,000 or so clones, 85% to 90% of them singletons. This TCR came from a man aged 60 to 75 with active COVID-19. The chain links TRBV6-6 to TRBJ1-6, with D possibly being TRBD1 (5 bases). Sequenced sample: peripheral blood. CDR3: CASSLRGNSPLHF. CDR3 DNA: TGTGCCAGCAGTCTACGGGGGAATTCACCCCTCCACTTT.